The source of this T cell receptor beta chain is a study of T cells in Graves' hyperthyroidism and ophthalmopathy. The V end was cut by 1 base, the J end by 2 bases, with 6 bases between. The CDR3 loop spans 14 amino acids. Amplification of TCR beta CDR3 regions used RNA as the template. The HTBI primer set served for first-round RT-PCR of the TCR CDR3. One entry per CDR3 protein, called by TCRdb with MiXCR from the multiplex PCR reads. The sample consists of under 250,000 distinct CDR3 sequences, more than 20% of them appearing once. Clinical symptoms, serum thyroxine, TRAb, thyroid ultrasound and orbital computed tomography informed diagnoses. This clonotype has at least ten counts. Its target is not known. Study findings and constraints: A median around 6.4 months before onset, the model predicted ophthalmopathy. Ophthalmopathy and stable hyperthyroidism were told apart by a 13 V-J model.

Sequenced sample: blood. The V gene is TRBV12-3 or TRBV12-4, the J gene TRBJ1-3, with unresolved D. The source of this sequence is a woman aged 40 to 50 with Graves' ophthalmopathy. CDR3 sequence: CASSLGGPGNTIYF. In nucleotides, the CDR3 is TGTGCCAGCAGTTTAGGCGGGCCTGGAAACACCATATATTTT.